A single T cell receptor (beta chain) is shown here with its context. It has no known antigen specificity. Base qualities were left out, and no much larger clone turns up one base away. The data stem from a study of OX40 agonist ivuxolimab in advanced cancers. For the study in its entirety: Ivuxolimab was an agonistic, fully human IgG2 monoclonal antibody directed against OX40 (CD134), a costimulatory receptor. Intravenous ivuxolimab was administered to patients every 2 weeks at six dose levels: 0.01, 0.1, 0.3, 1.5, 3 and 10 mg/kg. Of the 50 to 55 dose-escalation patients, hepatocellular carcinoma was present in about 20, melanoma in about 15, renal cell carcinoma in 9 and head and neck cancer in 9. A male proportion of roughly 80% and a mean age of about 60 years, ranging from roughly 23 to 85, were recorded for the dose-escalation cohort. Patients were allowed to have had prior anti-PD-1, anti-PD-L1 or anti-CTLA-4 therapy, and around 37% of the dose-escalation patients had previously received checkpoint inhibitors. Partial responses were achieved by three dose-escalation patients, of whom one had hepatocellular carcinoma and two had cutaneous melanoma. The point of sequencing TCRbeta in the periphery was to test whether ivuxolimab changed TCR sequence diversity and drove clonal T-cell expansion. The paper covers the monotherapy dose-escalation part of the phase I ivuxolimab trial, which included N of about 51 patients.

Results and caveats for the whole study, not just this receptor: Low levels of normalized T-cell clonal expansion were also seen in some patients who did not respond. Partial responders in the 0.1-3.0 mg/kg groups had among the lowest normalized peripheral clonal expansion, especially among CD8+ T cells. At doses of 0.1 to 3.0 mg/kg, clonal expansion of both CD4+ and CD8+ blood T cells was observed from baseline to week 6. Which antigens the clonally expanded peripheral T cells were specific for was not determined. After ivuxolimab, expanded clones were on average more numerous among CD8+ T cells than among CD4+ T cells.

The trial excluded patients who had a history of autoimmune disease or were on systemic immunosuppression. In every dose cohort, peripheral blood was drawn for TCR sequencing at baseline, cycle 4 day 1, and cycle 7 day 1. The samples were drawn from a first-in-human, open-label, multicenter phase I dose-escalation trial of ivuxolimab. Adults with locally advanced or metastatic head and neck squamous cell, hepatocellular, melanoma or renal cell carcinoma were enrolled in the trial. CD4+ and CD8+ T cells were sorted separately from peripheral blood before TCR sequencing. The CDR3 contains 16 residues, cysteine and phenylalanine counted. Of the read, only the CDR3 DNA is kept; its 48 bases are in frame from base 1. The junction shows trimming of 0 bases on V and 4 bases on J, plus 17 bases between the germline ends. The CDR1 and CDR2 encoded by the germline V gene are SGHRS and YFSETQ. Genomic DNA was isolated from the sorted cells so that the TCRbeta CDR3 region could be sequenced. The immunoSEQ Assay was used to sequence the TCRbeta CDR3 regions. TCRdb's version of the immuneACCESS table is confined to in-frame rearrangements and falls short of the full clone set. An unresolved V gene accounts for under half of the shortfall where checked; the remainder is of unknown origin. The sample table records roughly 34,000 clones; approximately 84% of these occur just once. The ten largest clones capture roughly 12% of the sample.

This receptor was obtained from an adult with an advanced solid tumor such as melanoma, head and neck, liver or kidney cancer. Sample: CD4+ or CD8+ T cells sorted from blood, taken in a trial of the OX40 agonist ivuxolimab. The chain joins TRBV5-1 to TRBJ2-7; no D gene is confidently identified. CDR3 sequence: CASSLEDAVGYYEQYF. The nucleotide sequence reads TGCGCCAGCAGCTTGGAAGACGCCGTGGGATATTACGAGCAGTACTTC.